What follows are 20 T cell receptor beta chains derived from one specimen sequenced in a study of chemoradiotherapy in HPV16-positive cancers. The table came from immunoSEQ multiplex PCR; TCRdb's copy has only in-frame clones and leaves some out. In the table there are approximately 12,000 clones, 81% of which are singletons. The specimen was collected from a patient who underwent chemoradiotherapy. The receptors were gathered from a human donor with HPV-associated anogenital cancer.

J is TRBJ2-3 and V is TRBV4-3, with a tentative D call TRBD2 (7 bases). CDR3 size: 14 residues. V was trimmed by 4 bases and J by 4 bases, leaving 12 bases between them. CDR1 is LGHNA, CDR2 YSLEER, per germline. CDR3 residues: CASSLGGPSDTQYF. As DNA, the CDR3 is TGCGCCAGCAGCCTCGGGGGGCCGTCAGATACGCAGTATTTT.

V and J are TRBV6-6 and TRBJ2-5, with D maybe TRBD2 (7 bases). The CDR3 has 15 residues. The germline CDR1 and CDR2 sequences are MNHNY and SVGAGI (reference sequence). V lost 5 bases to trimming and J lost 3 bases, with 16 bases between them. DNA for the CDR3: TGTGCCAGCAGTCCTCCTGGGGGGGCCAAAGAGACCCAGTACTTC. Residues: CASSPPGGAKETQYF.

The table lists this clone with a few counts. The gene calls are TRBV7-2 and TRBJ1-5; TRBD1 matches at 9 bases. The V gene's germline CDR1 is SGHTA and CDR2 FQGNSA. Trimming removed 2 bases from V and 7 bases from J; junction bases left unmatched: 3. CDR3 length: 14 amino acids. In nucleotides, the CDR3 is TGTGCCAGCAGCTTACCAGACAGGGGGCAGCCCCAGCATTTT. This translates into CASSLPDRGQPQHF.

The genes are TRBV10-2 and TRBJ2-3, with 8 bases that match TRBD2. Trimming removed 7 bases from V and 3 bases from J; junction bases left unmatched: 12. The germline gives CDR1 WSHSY, CDR2 SAAADI. This CDR3 contains 16 residues. CDR3 in amino acids: CASTPWISGGTDTQYF. The CDR3 DNA follows: TGCGCCAGCACCCCCTGGATCAGCGGGGGAACAGATACGCAGTATTTT.

This clone has only a few counts. The chain is built from TRBV5-8 and TRBJ1-5; 10 bases line up with TRBD1. Germline CDR1 SGHTS, CDR2 YDEGEE. The CDR3 spans 15 residues. With 4 bases clipped from V and 3 bases from J, the junction kept 4 bases outside the gene matches. The CDR3 protein is CASSEGQGYNQPQHF. The CDR3 DNA reads TGTGCCAGCAGCGAGGGACAGGGGTACAATCAGCCCCAGCATTTT.

This clone was seen more than once but under ten times. The V gene is TRBV5-1, the J gene TRBJ2-7; unclear D gene. Per germline, CDR1 SGHRS and CDR2 YFSETQ. The V gene lost 0 bases and the J gene lost 0 bases, with 7 bases spanning the gap. The CDR3 length is 14 residues. The CDR3 DNA is TGCGCCAGCAGCTTGGAGGCTAGCTCCTACGAGCAGTACTTC. It codes for CASSLEASSYEQYF.

The chain carries TRBV5-1 and TRBJ1-1; D may be TRBD1 (5 bases). Trimming removed 0 bases from V and 8 bases from J, with 11 bases in between. Germline loops: CDR1 SGHRS, CDR2 YFSETQ. The CDR3 runs 13 residues. DNA of the CDR3: TGCGCCAGCAGCTTGGGGCAGGGCCAAGAAGCTTTCTTT. Amino acids: CASSLGQGQEAFF.

This clone was recorded a few times. The V and J genes are TRBV9 and TRBJ1-2, with 8 bases lining up with TRBD1. From germline, CDR1 is SGDLS and CDR2 YYNGEE. J lost 4 bases, V lost 3 bases, and 14 bases had no gene match. This CDR3 is 17 amino acids long. In DNA, the CDR3 is TGTGCCAGCAGCGCCTTCTCACGGACAGGGAATTTCTATGGCTACACCTTC. It specifies CASSAFSRTGNFYGYTF.

This chain connects TRBV7-2 to TRBJ1-1, with D unresolved. The CDR3 is 12 residues long. The V end was cut by 3 bases, the J end by 10 bases, with 12 bases between. Per the germline V gene, CDR1 is SGHTA and CDR2 is FQGNSA. In nucleotides, the CDR3 is TGTGCCAGCAGCTTCGGGCATACGGGAGCTTTCTTT. This translates into CASSFGHTGAFF.

The chain employs TRBV25-1 and TRBJ1-2, with D perhaps matching TRBD1 (5 bases). The CDR3 covers 14 residues. Trimming stripped 1 base from V and 4 bases from J, with 10 bases between. Per the germline V gene, CDR1 is MGHDK and CDR2 is SYGVNS. In DNA, the CDR3 is TGTGCCAGCAGTGAATCAGGGCGGTCCTATGGCTACACCTTC. This translates into CASSESGRSYGYTF.

This sequence joins TRBV11-2 and TRBJ2-7, with 9 bases identical to TRBD1. Germline loops: CDR1 SGHAT, CDR2 FQNNGV. This CDR3 comprises 15 residues. The trim removed 5 bases at V and 5 bases at J, leaving 10 bases unmatched. For the CDR3, the DNA is TGTGCCAGCAGCCCGTCATGGGACAGGGCCCACGAGCAGTACTTC. This translates into CASSPSWDRAHEQYF.

The gene calls are TRBV2 and TRBJ2-5, with a tentative D call TRBD1 (5 bases). The CDR3 covers 12 residues. In germline, CDR1 is SNHLY, CDR2 FYNNEI. Trimming pared 8 bases from V and 5 bases from J, leaving 12 bases between. CDR3 protein: CASVRETETQYF. The CDR3 DNA follows: TGTGCCAGCGTCAGGGAAACCGAGACCCAGTACTTC.

For this clone: Because it lacks the conserved phenylalanine or tryptophan at the end, this CDR3 is likely a read error. Because the CDR3's place on the DNA is in doubt, the DNA is left out and the CDR3 is given as listed by TCRdb. The genes are TRBV21-1 and TRBJ2-7; TRBD1 was called by the table and not checked on the DNA. TRBV21-1 constitutes a pseudogene. 12 amino acids form the CDR3, both terminal residues included. The CDR3 sequence is CASLPRSGQGIS.

This chain uses TRBV28 with TRBJ1-3, with a possible D match to TRBD1 (6 bases). Germline CDR1 and CDR2: MDHEN and SYDVKM. The length of the CDR3 is 15 residues. V lost 5 bases and J 4 bases, leaving 15 bases between the germline ends. CDR3 amino acids: CASSPAPTGGNTIYF. Here the CDR3 DNA reads TGTGCCAGCAGTCCGGCTCCCACAGGGGGAAACACCATATATTTT.

The chain combines TRBV11-2 with TRBJ2-3; a possible D gene is TRBD1 (5 bases). Looked up from germline, CDR1 is SGHAT and CDR2 is FQNNGV. The V gene lost 3 bases and the J gene lost 5 bases, with 6 bases spanning the gap. CDR3 size: 12 residues. The CDR3 nucleotides read TGTGCCAGCAGCTTCGGACAAGATACGCAGTATTTT. It yields the protein CASSFGQDTQYF.

The chain couples TRBV9 to TRBJ1-1; TRBD1 matches at 7 bases. Trimming at V came to 6 bases and at J to 6 bases, leaving 8 bases not matched to a gene. Germline V CDR1 and CDR2: SGDLS, YYNGEE. The CDR3 extends over 13 amino acids. CDR3 loop: CASNPRGGPEAFF. CDR3 DNA sequence: TGTGCCAGCAACCCCCGAGGGGGCCCTGAAGCTTTCTTT.

J is TRBJ2-7 and V is TRBV11-2; TRBD2 aligns across 14 bases. Losses at the gene ends were 5 bases for V and 3 bases for J; bases not matched to a gene: 15. Looked up from germline, CDR1 is SGHAT and CDR2 is FQNNGV. The CDR3 has 19 residues. CDR3 in amino acids: CASSTNTGTSGGAFYEQYF. The CDR3 DNA reads as TGTGCCAGCAGCACCAATACCGGGACTAGCGGGGGCGCGTTCTACGAGCAGTACTTC.

J is TRBJ2-3 and V is TRBV19; D unclear. This CDR3 region has 16 residues. Germline-derived CDR1 and CDR2 are LNHDA and SQIVND (reference sequence). Trimming pared 8 bases from V and 3 bases from J, leaving 21 bases between. Here the CDR3 reads CASSARVAGRTDTQYF. In DNA form, the CDR3 reads TGTGCCAGTTCTGCCCGGGTTGCCGGGCGAACAGATACGCAGTATTTT.

The chain links TRBV5-1 to TRBJ2-7; D is possibly TRBD2 (6 bases). Looked up from germline, CDR1 is SGHRS and CDR2 is YFSETQ. CDR3 size: 13 residues. Deletions cut 4 bases from V and 3 bases from J, with 11 bases between. CDR3 DNA: TGCGCCAGCAGCCCCGGGACTTTCTACGAGCAGTACTTC. It specifies CASSPGTFYEQYF.

Comment on this clone: This specimen includes other DNA sequences encoding the same CDR3. V usage is TRBV19 and J usage is TRBJ1-5; D gene ambiguous. With 2 bases removed from V and 3 bases from J, the gap between germline ends came to 8 bases. The V gene's germline CDR1 is LNHDA and CDR2 SQIVND (reference sequence). The CDR3 totals 14 residues. The CDR3 bases are TGTGCCAGTAGTATACAGGAAATCAATCAGCCCCAGCATTTT. Translated, it gives CASSIQEINQPQHF.